These 23 T cell receptor beta chains originate from one sample sequenced in a study of T cell repertoires in cytomegalovirus infection. TCRdb re-called the reads with MiXCR, one entry per CDR3 protein. Seen here are 510,000 or so distinct CDR3 sequences, around 27% observed once, and the top ten hold 13%. The sequencing input was PBMCs. All receptors derive from a human donor in good health (CMV status not recorded). Some clones in this sample may be carry-over from other donors' samples.

This chain joins TRBV30 and TRBJ1-5; no firm D call. The CDR3 spans 17 residues. Germline lookup yields CDR1 GTSNPN and CDR2 SVGIG (reference sequence). The V end was cut by 1 base, the J end by 0 bases, with 16 bases between. CDR3 DNA sequence: TGTGCCTGGAGTGCGGCTCTAACCACGATTAGCAATCAGCCCCAGCATTTT. It specifies CAWSAALTTISNQPQHF.

The table lists this clonotype with a few counts. The rearrangement uses TRBV7-8 and TRBJ2-5; 9 nucleotides align to TRBD2. Losses at the gene ends were 3 bases for V and 4 bases for J; bases not matched to a gene: 6. The CDR3 spans 15 residues. Germline loops: CDR1 SGHVS, CDR2 FQNEAQ. Written as DNA, the CDR3 is TGTGCCAGCAGCTTGGTTGGCGGGAGGGGAGAGACCCAGTACTTC. Its translation is CASSLVGGRGETQYF.

This clonotype has only a few counts. The chain has TRBV19 and TRBJ1-5; weak D call: TRBD1 (5 bases). V was clipped by 3 bases and J by 1 base, with 13 bases between them. Germline lookup yields CDR1 LNHDA and CDR2 SQIVND (reference sequence). The CDR3 has 16 amino acids. The CDR3 sequence: CASSIVTGSSNQPQHF. CDR3 DNA: TGTGCCAGTAGTATTGTAACAGGATCAAGCAATCAGCCCCAGCATTTT.

The CDR3: CASSINTGELFF. CDR3 coding DNA: TGTGCCAGCAGTATTAACACCGGGGAGCTGTTTTTT. The J gene is TRBJ2-2, the V gene TRBV5-4; D is unresolved. Trimming shortened V by 5 bases and J by 2 bases, and 4 bases separated the two germline ends. This CDR3 has 12 residues. CDR1 is SGHNT and CDR2 is YYREEE in the germline V gene (reference sequence). Full variable domain (rest looked up from reference TRBV5-4 and TRBJ2-2): ETGVTQSPTHLIKTRGQQVTLRCSSQSGHNTVSWYQQALGQGPQFIFQYYREEENGRGNFPPRFSGLQFPNYSSELNVNALELDDSALYLCASSINTGELFFGEGSRLTVL.

This chain links TRBV19 with TRBJ1-4; no definite D call. The germline gives CDR1 LNHDA, CDR2 SQIVND (reference sequence). The V gene lost 4 bases and the J gene lost 4 bases, with 13 bases spanning the gap. This CDR3 has 15 amino acids. CDR3 protein: CASSTLTRYNEKLFF. CDR3 nucleotides: TGTGCCAGTAGTACTTTGACACGGTATAATGAAAAACTGTTTTTT.

The table lists this clonotype with a few counts. The chain recombines TRBV6-5 with TRBJ2-3; D perhaps matches TRBD1 (6 bases). CDR3 length: 15 amino acids. Trimming took 3 bases from V and 1 from J, leaving 11 bases between them. Germline V gene data show CDR1 as MNHEY and CDR2 as SVGAGI. This CDR3 is CASSYQGFGTDTQYF. As DNA, the CDR3 is TGTGCCAGCAGTTATCAGGGGTTTGGCACAGATACGCAGTATTTT.

This clonotype has just a few counts. The junction departs from germline at one end; a sequencing error may be responsible. The V call is TRBV19, the J call TRBJ2-6; TRBD2 might be the D (7 bases). This CDR3 spans 18 amino acids. Germline V CDR1 and CDR2: LNHDA, SQIVND (reference sequence). CDR3 region: CASSIVRGALSGANVLTF. CDR3 DNA sequence: TGTGCCAGTAGCATAGTACGGGGGGCCCTATCTGGGGCCAACGTCCTGACTTTC. Full variable domain (remainder filled in from reference TRBV19 and TRBJ2-6): DGGITQSPKYLFRKEGQNVTLSCEQNLNHDAMYWYRQDPGQGLRLIYYSQIVNDFQKGDIAEGYSVSREKKESFPLTVTSAQKNPTAFYLCASSIVRGALSGANVLTFGAGSRLTVL.

A few counts support this clonotype. The rearrangement uses TRBV19 and TRBJ2-1; 8 bases align to TRBD1. The CDR3 covers 14 residues. Germline V CDR1 and CDR2: LNHDA, SQIVND (reference sequence). J was trimmed by 5 bases and V by 5 bases; bases with no gene match: 5. The chain's CDR3 is CASSPGQANNEQFF. CDR3 DNA: TGTGCCAGTAGTCCGGGACAGGCGAACAATGAGCAGTTCTTC.

V usage is TRBV7-9 and J usage is TRBJ2-5; D unclear. Germline CDR1 SEHNR, CDR2 FQNEAQ (reference sequence). The CDR3 runs to 14 residues. Trimming stripped 7 bases from V and 4 bases from J, with 16 bases between. This CDR3 is CASTTAGLRETQYF. CDR3 DNA: TGTGCCAGCACCACTGCAGGTCTTCGAGAGACCCAGTACTTC.

This clonotype has more than one count but fewer than ten. The CDR3 loop reads CASRKAGQGADQPQHF. CDR3 nucleotides: TGTGCCAGCAGAAAAGCGGGACAGGGGGCGGATCAGCCCCAGCATTTT. This chain uses TRBV27 with TRBJ1-5, with 12 bases aligning to TRBD1. Germline assignment: CDR1 MNHEY and CDR2 SMNVEV (reference sequence). V lost 6 bases and J lost 5; bases outside the gene matches: 8. There are 16 residues in the CDR3.

There are a few counts of this clonotype. The chain has TRBV24-1 and TRBJ2-1; D is uncertain. V was shortened by 5 bases and J by 5 bases, with 3 bases between the two germline ends. From germline, CDR1 is KGHDR and CDR2 SFDVKD. The CDR3 totals 11 residues. The CDR3 reads CATSVNNEQFF. CDR3 nucleotide sequence: TGTGCCACCAGTGTTAACAATGAGCAGTTCTTC.

Note on this clonotype: The junction departs from the called germline gene at one end, perhaps through a read error. The J gene is TRBJ1-1, the V gene TRBV7-7, with D unresolved. The CDR3 is 10 amino acids. Germline CDR1 SSHAT, CDR2 FNYEAQ (reference sequence). CDR3 protein: CANSFPEAFF. CDR3 coding DNA: TGTGCCAACAGCTTTCCTGAAGCTTTCTTT. The entire variable domain, with the rest obtained from reference TRBV7-7 and TRBJ1-1, is as follows: GAGVSQSPRYKVTKRGQDVTLRCDPISSHATLYWYQQALGQGPEFLTYFNYEAQPDKSGLPSDRFSAERPEGSISTLTIQRTEQRDSAMYRCANSFPEAFFGQGTRLTVV.

Ten or more counts support this clonotype. The chain couples TRBV7-8 to TRBJ2-5; tentative D call: TRBD1 (6 bases). Germline V CDR1 and CDR2: SGHVS, FQNEAQ. With 1 base removed from V and 5 bases from J, the gap between germline ends came to 11 bases. The CDR3 runs 14 residues. The CDR3, as DNA: TGTGCCAGCAGCTTAGTATCAGGGGAGGAGACCCAGTACTTC. This encodes CASSLVSGEETQYF.

This clonotype has at least ten counts. V and J are TRBV7-2 and TRBJ2-7; D ambiguous. Trimming left V 5 bases short and J 7 bases short, with 18 bases between. CDR1 and CDR2 (germline): SGHTA, FQGNSA. The CDR3 is 14 amino acids. The CDR3: CASSHESQSREQYV. CDR3 bases: TGTGCCAGCAGCCATGAATCCCAGTCGAGGGAGCAGTACGTC.

The table lists this clonotype with many counts. The V call is TRBV7-8, the J call TRBJ2-7; maybe TRBD1 (6 bases). CDR1 is SGHVS and CDR2 is FQNEAQ in the germline V gene. The ends were cut back, 5 bases at V and 5 bases at J, with 16 bases in the middle. The CDR3 has 14 amino acids. Here the CDR3 DNA reads TGTGCCAGCAGCCTACGACAGGTTATGGACGAGCAGTACTTC. This encodes CASSLRQVMDEQYF.

In its sample, this clonotype was seen many times. The chain recombines TRBV7-2 with TRBJ1-5, with TRBD1 as a possible D gene (6 bases). V lost 0 bases to trimming and J lost 7 bases, with 13 bases between them. The CDR3 loop spans 15 amino acids. Per the germline V gene, CDR1 is SGHTA and CDR2 is FQGNSA. Here the CDR3 DNA reads TGTGCCAGCAGCTTAGCACAGGGACTGAGGCAGCCCCAGCATTTT. This encodes CASSLAQGLRQPQHF.

The J gene is TRBJ2-7, the V gene TRBV28; no clear D gene. Germline-derived CDR1 and CDR2 are MDHEN and SYDVKM. The CDR3 is made up of 12 amino acids. V dropped 6 bases and J dropped 2 bases, with 8 bases sitting between them. In DNA, the CDR3 is TGTGCCAGCAGACCCGACACCTACGAGCAGTACTTC. It codes for CASRPDTYEQYF. Full variable domain (missing parts from reference TRBV28 and TRBJ2-7): DVKVTQSSRYLVKRTGEKVFLECVQDMDHENMFWYRQDPGLGLRLIYFSYDVKMKEKGDIPEGYSVSREKKERFSLILESASTNQTSMYLCASRPDTYEQYFGPGTRLTVT.

This clonotype was detected many times. V and J are TRBV7-2 and TRBJ2-3; TRBD1 might be the D (6 bases). The CDR3 is 14 residues long. CDR1 SGHTA and CDR2 FQGNSA come from the germline V gene. Trimming left V 5 bases short and J 4 bases short, with 13 bases between. In DNA, the CDR3 is TGTGCCAGCAGCCGCAGGGGATCGCCAGATACGCAGTATTTT. This codes for CASSRRGSPDTQYF. Combining the CDR3 with reference TRBV7-2 and TRBJ2-3 gives the whole variable domain GAGVSQSPSNKVTEKGKDVELRCDPISGHTALYWYRQSLGQGLEFLIYFQGNSAPDKSGLPSDRFSAERTGGSVSTLTIQRTQQEDSAVYLCASSRRGSPDTQYFGPGTRLTVL.

This clonotype was detected many times. The V gene is TRBV7-2, the J gene TRBJ1-2, with unresolved D. Germline V gene data show CDR1 as SGHTA and CDR2 as FQGNSA. This CDR3 is built from 13 residues. V gave up 3 bases and J gave up 7 bases, with 12 bases separating them. Written as DNA, the CDR3 is TGTGCCAGCAGCTTCGACCCTAACAGTGGCTACACCTTC. Its translation: CASSFDPNSGYTF. The entire variable domain, with the rest obtained from reference TRBV7-2 and TRBJ1-2, is as follows: GAGVSQSPSNKVTEKGKDVELRCDPISGHTALYWYRQSLGQGLEFLIYFQGNSAPDKSGLPSDRFSAERTGGSVSTLTIQRTQQEDSAVYLCASSFDPNSGYTFGSGTRLTVV.

This clonotype was recorded a few times. The genes are TRBV29-1 and TRBJ1-2; D is perhaps TRBD1 (6 bases). Germline values: CDR1 SQVTM, CDR2 ANQGSEA. V lost 6 bases and J 3 bases, leaving 17 bases between the germline ends. The length of the CDR3 is 14 residues. CDR3 residues: CSVVRTGTYYGYTF. The CDR3 coding sequence is TGCAGCGTCGTGAGGACCGGGACATACTATGGCTACACCTTC.

This clonotype was picked up a small number of times. The chain is built from TRBV12-3 or TRBV12-4 and TRBJ2-1; D unresolved. V lost 5 bases and J lost 10, with 9 bases in between. The CDR3 consists of 11 residues. The CDR3 region is CASSAAGEQFF. In DNA form, the CDR3 reads TGTGCCAGCAGTGCGGCTGGGGAGCAGTTCTTC.

This chain uses TRBV20-1 with TRBJ1-1; D gene ambiguous. Looked up from germline, CDR1 is DFQATT and CDR2 is SNEGSKA (reference sequence). V lost 4 bases and J 3 bases, leaving 15 bases between the germline ends. This CDR3 contains 14 residues. The CDR3 DNA is TGCAGTGCTACCTACAGCAACTGGGACACTGAAGCTTTCTTT. Amino acids: CSATYSNWDTEAFF.

The chain carries TRBV2 and TRBJ2-5; D perhaps matches TRBD1 (8 bases). Trimming took 5 bases from V and 4 from J, leaving 26 bases between them. The CDR3 runs to 18 residues. Germline V gene data show CDR1 as SNHLY and CDR2 as FYNNEI. CDR3 DNA sequence: TGTGCCAGCAGTCCACATCAAGGACAGGGACCGGGAGGAGAGACCCAGTACTTC. As protein: CASSPHQGQGPGGETQYF.